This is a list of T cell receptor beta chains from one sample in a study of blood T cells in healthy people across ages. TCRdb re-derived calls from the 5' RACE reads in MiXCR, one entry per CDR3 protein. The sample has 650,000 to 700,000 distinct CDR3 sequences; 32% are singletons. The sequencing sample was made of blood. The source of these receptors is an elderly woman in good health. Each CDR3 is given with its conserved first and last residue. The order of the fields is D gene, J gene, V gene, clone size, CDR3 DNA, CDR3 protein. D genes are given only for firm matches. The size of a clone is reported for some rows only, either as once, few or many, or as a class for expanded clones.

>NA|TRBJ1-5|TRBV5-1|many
TGCGCCAGCAGCTTGGAAGGGATGAGCAATCAGCCCCAGCATTTT
CASSLEGMSNQPQHF
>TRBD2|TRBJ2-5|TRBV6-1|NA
TGTGCCGACGGACTAGCGGGGCAAGAGACCCAGTACTTC
CADGLAGQETQYF
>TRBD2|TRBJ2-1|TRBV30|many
TGTGCCGGCGGTAAATCCTCTAGCGGGGGGCTACAGGGGCAGTTCTTC
CAGGKSSSGGLQGQFF
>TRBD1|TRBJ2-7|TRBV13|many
TGTGCCAGCAGCTCCAGGACAGGGCCGACCTACGAGCAGTACTTC
CASSSRTGPTYEQYF
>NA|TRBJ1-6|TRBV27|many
TGTGCCAGCATGGACGCCAGCTCCTATAATTCACCCCTCCACTTT
CASMDASSYNSPLHF
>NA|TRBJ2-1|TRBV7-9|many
TGTGCCAGCAGCTTCGTTCCCTACAATGAGCAGTTCTTC
CASSFVPYNEQFF
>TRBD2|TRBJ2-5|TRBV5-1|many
TGCGCCAGCAGCCCTAGCGGGGGGGCCGGAGAGACCCAGTACTTC
CASSPSGGAGETQYF
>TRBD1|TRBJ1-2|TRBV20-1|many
TGCAGTGCTAGCTCGGTGACAGGGGATGGCTACACCTTC
CSASSVTGDGYTF
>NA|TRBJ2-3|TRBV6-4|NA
TGTGCCAACAGTGACTCCCCAAGGGACGGAGATACGCAGTATTTT
CANSDSPRDGDTQYF
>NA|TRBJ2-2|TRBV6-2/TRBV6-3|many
TGTGCCAGCAGTTACGGCCAACAGAACACCGGGGAGCTGTTTTTT
CASSYGQQNTGELFF
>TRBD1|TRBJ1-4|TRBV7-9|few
TGTGCCAGCAGCTGGGGACAGGGGTATGAAAAACTGTTTTTT
CASSWGQGYEKLFF
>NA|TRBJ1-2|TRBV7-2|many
TGTGCCAGCAGCTTAGGGGGACCGTTTGGCTACACCTTC
CASSLGGPFGYTF
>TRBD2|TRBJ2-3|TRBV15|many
TGTGCCACCAGCGGGCGGGGGAGCACAGATACGCAGTATTTT
CATSGRGSTDTQYF
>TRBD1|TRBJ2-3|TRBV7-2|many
TGTGCCAGCACTCGGGACAGAGTAACAGATACGCAGTATTTT
CASTRDRVTDTQYF
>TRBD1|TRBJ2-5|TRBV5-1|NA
TGCGCCAGCAGCCGGGACAGGGGTTACAATGGGCAGTACTTC
CASSRDRGYNGQYF
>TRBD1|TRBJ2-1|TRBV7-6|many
TGTGCCAGCAGCTCCGACAGGGGGGATACCTACAATGAGCAGTTCTTC
CASSSDRGDTYNEQFF
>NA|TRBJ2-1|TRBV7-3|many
TGTGCCAGCAGCTTAACTCCCAGGCACAATGAGCAGTTCTTC
CASSLTPRHNEQFF
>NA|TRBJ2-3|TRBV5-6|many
TGTGCCAGCAGCAGTATAGTGGCCTCTAGCACAGATACGCAGTATTTT
CASSSIVASSTDTQYF
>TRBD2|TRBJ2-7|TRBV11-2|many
TGTGCCAGCAGCTTAGCTAGCGGGGGGGGTTACGAGCAGTACTTC
CASSLASGGGYEQYF
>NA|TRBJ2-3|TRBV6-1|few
TGTGCCAGCAGCCAAGATGTCCTAGCAGATACGCAGTATTTT
CASSQDVLADTQYF
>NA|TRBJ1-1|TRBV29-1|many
TGCAGCGCGCAGGGGCGTAAGGGTGAAGCTTTCTTT
CSAQGRKGEAFF
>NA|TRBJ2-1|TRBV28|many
TGTGCCAGCAGTACCCTAGCTCTTGTCCATGAGCAGTTCTTC
CASSTLALVHEQFF
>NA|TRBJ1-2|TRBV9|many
TGTGCCAGCAGCGTAGTTTTAAACTATGGCTACACCTTC
CASSVVLNYGYTF
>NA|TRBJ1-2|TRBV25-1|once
TGTGCCAGCAGTACGGGCAGGCTATATGGCTACACCTTC
CASSTGRLYGYTF
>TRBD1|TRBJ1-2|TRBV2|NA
TGTGCCAGCAGTGACAAGGGACAGGGGGCGAAGGATGGCTACACCTTC
CASSDKGQGAKDGYTF
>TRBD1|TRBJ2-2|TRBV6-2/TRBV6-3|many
TGTGCCAGCAGTCCGGGACAGGCCGGGGAGCTGTTTTTT
CASSPGQAGELFF
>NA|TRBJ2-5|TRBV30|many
TGTGCCTGGAGTGTAGGTGGGGGGGGCGGGAAGACCCAGTACTTC
CAWSVGGGGGKTQYF
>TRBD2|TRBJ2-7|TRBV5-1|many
TGCGCCAGCAGCCCGGGGGGTACTGAGCAGTACTTC
CASSPGGTEQYF
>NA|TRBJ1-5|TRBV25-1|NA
TGTGCCAGCAGTGGACTTACAAGCAATCAGCCCCAGCATTTT
CASSGLTSNQPQHF
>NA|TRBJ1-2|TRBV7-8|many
TGTGCCAGCAGCCCAGACGGGACCTATGGCTACACCTTC
CASSPDGTYGYTF
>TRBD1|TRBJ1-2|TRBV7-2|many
TGTGCCAGCAGCCGGAGGGACAGGGGATTGAGTGGCTACACCTTC
CASSRRDRGLSGYTF
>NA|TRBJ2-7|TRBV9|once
TGTGCCAGCAGCGTAGGGCGGGACTCCTACGAGCAGTGCTTC
CASSVGRDSYEQCF
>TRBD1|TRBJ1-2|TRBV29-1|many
TGCAGCGTTGGGAGTACGGACAGGGGCCTCACCTTC
CSVGSTDRGLTF
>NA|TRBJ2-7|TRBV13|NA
TGTGCCAGCAGCCCCGGTCTTGAGGTCTCCGAGCAGTACTTC
CASSPGLEVSEQYF
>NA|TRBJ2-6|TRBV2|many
TGTGCCAGCAGCGAAACAGGCCGCTCTGGGGCCAACGTCCTGACTTTC
CASSETGRSGANVLTF
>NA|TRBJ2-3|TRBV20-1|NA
TGCAGTGCTAGAGACCCTGGGGGGCCAAGAGATACGCAGTATTTT
CSARDPGGPRDTQYF
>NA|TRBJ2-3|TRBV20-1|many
TGCAGTGCTCAGCCTCTAGCAGATACGCAGTATTTT
CSAQPLADTQYF
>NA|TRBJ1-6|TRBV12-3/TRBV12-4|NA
TGTGCCAGCAGTTTATGGTCCGGGGGCTCCTATAATTCACCCCTCCACTTT
CASSLWSGGSYNSPLHF
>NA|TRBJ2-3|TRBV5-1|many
TGCGCCAGCAGCTTTGACACACCGGATACGCAGTATTTT
CASSFDTPDTQYF
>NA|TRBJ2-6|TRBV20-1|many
TGCAGTGCCCATCGGGAGATAACCTCTGGGGCCAACGTCCTGACTTTC
CSAHREITSGANVLTF
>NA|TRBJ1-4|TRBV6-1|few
TGTGCCAGCAGTGGTCAGGACCGCGCTGGTGAAAAACTGTTTTTT
CASSGQDRAGEKLFF
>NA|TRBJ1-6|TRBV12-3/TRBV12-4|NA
TGTGCCAGCAGCCGTCAGGGCCCCCTCGAGAATTCACCCCTCCACTTT
CASSRQGPLENSPLHF
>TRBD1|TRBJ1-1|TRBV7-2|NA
TGTGCCAGCAGCTTAGCGCGGGACAGGTACGACACTGAAGCTTTCTTT
CASSLARDRYDTEAFF
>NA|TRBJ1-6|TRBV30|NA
TGTGCCTGGAGCCCGGGGGCGGCCTATAATTCACCCCTCCACTTT
CAWSPGAAYNSPLHF
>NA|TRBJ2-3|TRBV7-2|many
TGTGCCAGCAGCAAAGGGACGGTCTCTAGCACAGATACGCAGTATTTT
CASSKGTVSSTDTQYF
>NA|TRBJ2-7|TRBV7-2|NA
TGTGCCAGCAGCTTAGACGGGGCAGCGACCTACGAGCAGTACTTC
CASSLDGAATYEQYF
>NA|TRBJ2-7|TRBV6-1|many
TGTGCCAGCAGTGCCACAGTGAATGCCTACGAGCAGTACTTC
CASSATVNAYEQYF
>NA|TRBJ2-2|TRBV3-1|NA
TGTGCCAGCAGCCAAGCTAGCGTGGACACCGGGGAGCTGTTTTTT
CASSQASVDTGELFF
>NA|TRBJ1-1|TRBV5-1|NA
TGCGCCAGCAGCTTGGGGTGGGGCAGCATGAACACTGAAGCTTTCTTT
CASSLGWGSMNTEAFF
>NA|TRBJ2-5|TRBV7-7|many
TGTGCTAGCAGCCCGGTCTTATCTGGGGAGACCCAGTACTTC
CASSPVLSGETQYF
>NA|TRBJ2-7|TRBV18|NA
TGTGCCAGCTCACCACCCGCCAGGGAGTACGAGCAGTACTTC
CASSPPAREYEQYF
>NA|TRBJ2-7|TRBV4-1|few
TGCGCCAGCAGCCAAGATGGCGGGAACGAGCAGTACTTC
CASSQDGGNEQYF
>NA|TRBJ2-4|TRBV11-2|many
TGTGCCAGCAGCTGGAAAACAGGTGATCTAGCCAAAAACATTCAGTACTTC
CASSWKTGDLAKNIQYF
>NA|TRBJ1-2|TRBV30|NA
TGTGCCTGGAGTAACAGATATGGTCGCTACACCTTC
CAWSNRYGRYTF